This T cell receptor beta chain appears in the sequencing data of a study of T cell responses to AZD1222 COVID-19 vaccine. V lost 6 bases and J lost 0, with 11 bases in between. CDR1 and CDR2 (germline): MNHEY, SVGAGI. This CDR3 has 14 amino acids. Libraries were prepared by immunoSEQ multiplex PCR; TCRdb keeps only in-frame clonotypes and omits some of them. The table has about 140,000 clones, over 90% seen once. V gene TRBV6-5 combines with J gene TRBJ1-2; D gene ambiguous. The sequences come from peripheral blood, collected 28 days after the second AZD1222 dose. This TCR was sampled from an adult who received the AZD1222 COVID-19 vaccine. CDR3 amino acids: CASSSGRTNYGYTF. DNA for the CDR3: TGTGCCAGCAGCTCTGGACGGACTAACTATGGCTACACCTTC.